These 8 T cell receptor beta chains were all obtained from the same sample, sequenced in a study of shared clonotypes between healthy human individuals. The repertoire was sequenced with immunoSEQ multiplex PCR; TCRdb's copy has only in-frame clones and lacks some. Of approximately 350,000 clones listed, about 74% are singletons. The sequencing sample was made of memory CD4+ T cells sorted from blood. Subset of the sample: CD45RA-negative fraction. These receptors were collected from a man younger than 45 in good health.

The gene calls are TRBV7-8 and TRBJ2-5, with D possibly being TRBD2 (6 bases). The germline V gene encodes CDR1 SGHVS and CDR2 FQNEAQ. The CDR3 runs 16 residues. V was shortened by 2 bases and J by 2 bases, with 15 bases between the two germline ends. Written as DNA, the CDR3 is TGTGCCAGCAGCTTACGTGGCGGGGTGGATCAAGAGACCCAGTACTTC. It translates to CASSLRGGVDQETQYF.

V gene TRBV5-1 combines with J gene TRBJ2-2, with D tentatively TRBD2 (5 bases). Germline V lookup: CDR1 SGHRS, CDR2 YFSETQ. This CDR3 region has 15 residues. The V end lost 0 bases, the J end lost 6 bases, and 12 bases lay between the germline ends. CDR3 loop: CASSLDGTRAGELFF. In nucleotides, the CDR3 is TGCGCCAGCAGCTTGGATGGCACGAGGGCCGGGGAGCTGTTTTTT.

The chain recombines TRBV5-6 with TRBJ1-1, with 7 nucleotides matching TRBD1. The CDR3 is 14 amino acids. J was trimmed by 4 bases and V by 2 bases; bases with no gene match: 5. The germline gives CDR1 SGHDT, CDR2 YYEEEE. The CDR3 loop is CASSFRGEGTEAFF. CDR3 DNA: TGTGCCAGCAGCTTCAGGGGGGAGGGCACTGAAGCTTTCTTT.

This chain links TRBV6-5 with TRBJ1-1; 8 nucleotides align to TRBD1. CDR1 MNHEY and CDR2 SVGAGI come from the germline V gene. V shed 6 bases and J 2 bases; nucleotides not matched to a gene: 5. The CDR3 extends over 14 amino acids. CDR3 region: CASRLTGDNTEAFF. The CDR3 nucleotides are TGTGCCAGCAGACTGACAGGGGACAACACTGAAGCTTTCTTT.

This clone showed up many times. The chain links TRBV7-2 to TRBJ1-1, with a tentative D call TRBD1 (5 bases). The germline V gene has CDR1 SGHTA and CDR2 FQGNSA. The CDR3 contains 15 residues. The V gene lost 1 base and the J gene lost 5 bases, with 14 bases spanning the gap. CDR3 in amino acids: CASSLEYRLGTEAFF. CDR3 nucleotide sequence: TGTGCCAGCAGCTTAGAGTACAGGTTGGGGACTGAAGCTTTCTTT.

This clone has more than one count but fewer than ten. The J gene is TRBJ2-7, the V gene TRBV11-2; 10 bases match TRBD1. V lost 4 bases to trimming and J lost 7 bases; unmatched junction nucleotides: 7. Germline CDR1 reads SGHAT; CDR2 reads FQNNGV. This CDR3 region has 14 residues. DNA for the CDR3: TGTGCCAGCAGCTGGGACAGGGGATCAGGGGAGCAGTACTTC. This sequence encodes CASSWDRGSGEQYF.

The chain carries TRBV5-4 and TRBJ2-3; 8 bases agree with TRBD1. The V gene end was trimmed by 4 bases and the J gene end by 6 bases; junction bases not matched to a gene: 13. The CDR3 extends over 16 amino acids. Germline V CDR1 and CDR2: SGHNT, YYREEE (reference sequence). In nucleotides, the CDR3 is TGTGCCAGCAGCCCTGCCGGGACAGGAATTTCGGATACGCAGTATTTT. Protein: CASSPAGTGISDTQYF. Combining the CDR3 with reference TRBV5-4 and TRBJ2-3 gives the whole variable domain ETGVTQSPTHLIKTRGQQVTLRCSSQSGHNTVSWYQQALGQGPQFIFQYYREEENGRGNFPPRFSGLQFPNYSSELNVNALELDDSALYLCASSPAGTGISDTQYFGPGTRLTVL.

The chain has TRBV14 and TRBJ2-1; D gene unclear. Trimming took off 2 bases at V and 0 bases at J, with 14 bases between the two ends. Per germline, CDR1 SGHDN and CDR2 FVKESK. This CDR3 has 17 amino acids. The DNA for the CDR3 is TGTGCCAGCAGCCAAAGCCTCGAAATAAGCTCCTACAATGAGCAGTTCTTC. It codes for CASSQSLEISSYNEQFF.